This note documents a single T cell receptor (beta chain) sequence. What it binds is not known. This sample is part of a study of beta chain features in type 1 diabetes. Study in general: Summed over all samples, the examined sorted cells came to roughly 110,000,000. Regarding the study as a whole: In every one of the four CD4+ subsets, TCRB CDR3s were moderately but significantly shorter in Type 1 diabetes patients. Fewer junction insertions and more nucleotide deletions appeared in type 1 diabetes patients.

The CDR3 spans 12 residues. Germline assignment: CDR1 MGHRA and CDR2 YSYEKL. Trimming left V 3 bases short and J 17 bases short, with 14 bases between. Investigators reverse transcribed all isolated RNA, so they sequenced expressed TCRB transcripts. Using immunoSEQ multiplex PCR, the repertoire was profiled, and TCRdb retains in-frame clones only, with some absent. Of over 600,000 clones listed, 9.5% to 15% are singletons. The receptor comes from a young man with type 1 diabetes. Sequences were obtained from naive CD4+ T cells from blood. The rearrangement uses TRBV4-1 and TRBJ2-6, with D perhaps TRBD1 or TRBD2 (6 bases each). Here the CDR3 DNA reads TGCGCCAGCAGCCAGTCGGGGGCGATCATGACTTTC. Protein: CASSQSGAIMTF.